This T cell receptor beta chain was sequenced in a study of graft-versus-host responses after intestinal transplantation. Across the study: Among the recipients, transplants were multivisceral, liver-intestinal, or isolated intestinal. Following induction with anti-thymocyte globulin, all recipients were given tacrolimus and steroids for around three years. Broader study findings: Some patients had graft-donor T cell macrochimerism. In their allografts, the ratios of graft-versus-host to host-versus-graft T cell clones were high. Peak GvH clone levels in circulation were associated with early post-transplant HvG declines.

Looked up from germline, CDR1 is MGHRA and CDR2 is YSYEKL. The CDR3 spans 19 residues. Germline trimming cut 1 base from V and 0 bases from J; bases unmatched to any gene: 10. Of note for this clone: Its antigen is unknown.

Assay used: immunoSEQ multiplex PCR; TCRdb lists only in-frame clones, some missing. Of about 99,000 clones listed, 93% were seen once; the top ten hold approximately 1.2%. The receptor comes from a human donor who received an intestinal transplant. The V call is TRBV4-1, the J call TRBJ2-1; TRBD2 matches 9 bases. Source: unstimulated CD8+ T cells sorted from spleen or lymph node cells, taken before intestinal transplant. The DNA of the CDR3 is TGCGCCAGCAGCCAAGGACTAGCGGCTCTCCCCAGCTCCTACAATGAGCAGTTCTTC. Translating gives CASSQGLAALPSSYNEQFF.